A single sample is the source of the 5 T cell receptor beta chains below, sequenced in a study of T cells in Graves' hyperthyroidism and ophthalmopathy. Researchers took RNA transcripts and amplified the TCR beta CDR3 regions from them. TCR CDR3 underwent first-round RT-PCR with the HTBI primer set. TCRdb recomputed calls from the multiplex PCR reads with MiXCR, one row per CDR3 protein. The table includes nearly 250,000 distinct CDR3 sequences, approximately 23% detected once. The sample consisted of blood. The receptor set was obtained from a woman aged 40 to 49 with Graves' ophthalmopathy.

This clonotype was detected many times. The chain combines TRBV28 with TRBJ1-5, with 12 positions matching TRBD1. Germline trimming cut 4 bases from V and 4 bases from J; bases unmatched to any gene: 5. CDR1 MDHEN and CDR2 SYDVKM come from the germline V gene. The CDR3 covers 16 residues. CDR3: CASSYWGQGANQPQHF. The CDR3 coding sequence is TGTGCCAGCAGTTACTGGGGACAGGGGGCTAATCAGCCCCAGCATTTT. Variable domain in full (rest from reference TRBV28 and TRBJ1-5): DVKVTQSSRYLVKRTGEKVFLECVQDMDHENMFWYRQDPGLGLRLIYFSYDVKMKEKGDIPEGYSVSREKKERFSLILESASTNQTSMYLCASSYWGQGANQPQHFGDGTRLSIL.

There are many counts of this clonotype. The CDR3 is CASRSGILSYEQYF. The CDR3, as DNA: TGTGCCAGCAGATCAGGGATTCTCTCCTACGAGCAGTACTTC. The rearrangement links TRBV6-5 to TRBJ2-7; D is possibly TRBD1 (5 bases). Trimming shortened V by 6 bases and J by 0 bases, and 12 bases separated the two germline ends. Per germline, CDR1 MNHEY and CDR2 SVGAGI. This CDR3 comprises 14 residues.

This clonotype was seen at least ten times. The CDR3 DNA reads TGTGCCAGACCGACAGGGCCCAAAAACATTCAGTACTTC. Protein: CARPTGPKNIQYF. The chain is built from TRBV28 and TRBJ2-4; 7 nucleotides match TRBD1. The trim removed 9 bases at V and 2 bases at J, leaving 4 bases unmatched. The CDR3 is made up of 13 amino acids. CDR1 MDHEN and CDR2 SYDVKM come from the germline V gene.

The gene calls are TRBV6-5 and TRBJ2-5; D perhaps matches TRBD1 (6 bases). The germline gives CDR1 MNHEY, CDR2 SVGAGI. CDR3 length: 15 residues. V was shortened by 4 bases and J by 1 base, with 13 bases between the two germline ends. This CDR3 is CASSLPQGTQETQYF. CDR3 DNA sequence: TGTGCCAGCAGTTTACCCCAGGGGACCCAAGAGACCCAGTACTTC.

The V call is TRBV28, the J call TRBJ2-5, with 9 bases fitting TRBD1. From germline, CDR1 is MDHEN and CDR2 SYDVKM. There are 15 residues in the CDR3. After removal of 2 bases from V and 3 bases from J, the junction contained 4 bases not matched to a gene. The CDR3 region has the DNA TGTGCCAGCAGTTTAGGGACAGGGCCAGAAGAGACCCAGTACTTC. Encoded protein: CASSLGTGPEETQYF.